This entry lists 27 T cell receptor beta chains sequenced from one sample in a study of metastatic and nonmetastatic thyroid tumors. Every patient was untreated before thyroid surgery. From the PCR reads, TCRdb re-called clones with MiXCR. The sample has 5,100 or so clones; over 25% are singletons. Sequenced: adjacent normal tissue. The origin of the receptors is a female donor with papillary thyroid cancer or a benign thyroid nodule (not recorded which). Some clones in this sample may be carry-over from other donors' samples.

J is TRBJ2-3 and V is TRBV11-2; TRBD1 or TRBD2 may be the D gene (6 bases each). The germline V and J ends were trimmed by 5 bases and 9 bases, with 21 bases remaining between them. The length of the CDR3 is 15 residues. Germline CDR1 and CDR2: SGHAT and FQNNGV. As DNA, the CDR3 is TGTGCCAGCAGCCCTAAAGGGGGGATGTTGGAGACGCAGTATTTT. This codes for CASSPKGGMLETQYF.

This clone is judged medium-sized. This chain links TRBV9 with TRBJ2-1; no clear D. The CDR3 length is 16 residues. The V end lost 0 bases, the J end lost 4 bases, and 14 bases lay between the germline ends. The germline V gene has CDR1 SGDLS and CDR2 YYNGEE. The CDR3 DNA reads as TGTGCCAGCAGCGTAGGTTCCGCGGCACTGTACAATGAGCAGTTCTTC. Translation: CASSVGSAALYNEQFF.

This clone was detected many times. For the CDR3, the DNA is TGTGCCACCAGCAGCGCACAGGGGGCTAGATCCTACGAGCAGTACTTC. Its protein product is CATSSAQGARSYEQYF. The chain has TRBV15 and TRBJ2-7; 9 nucleotides align to TRBD1. The CDR3 covers 16 residues. With V trimmed by 3 bases and J by 1 base, 7 bases remained unmatched. Germline V lookup: CDR1 LNHNV, CDR2 YYDKDF (reference sequence).

There are many counts of this clone. The chain combines TRBV6-1 with TRBJ1-1; D remains unclear. Germline lookup yields CDR1 MNHNS and CDR2 SASEGT. V was pared by 2 bases and J by 6 bases, with 13 bases between. This CDR3 is 14 amino acids long. The CDR3 region is CASSEMDQAAEAFF. The CDR3 bases are TGTGCCAGCAGTGAAATGGACCAGGCTGCTGAAGCTTTCTTT.

The chain carries TRBV20-1 and TRBJ2-7; 11 bases are shared with TRBD2. Germline-derived CDR1 and CDR2 are DFQATT and SNEGSKA (reference sequence). Trimming at V came to 4 bases and at J to 3 bases, leaving 2 bases not matched to a gene. The CDR3 runs to 13 residues. CDR3 coding DNA: TGCAGTGCTACAGGACTAGCGGGCTACGAGCAGTACTTC. This sequence encodes CSATGLAGYEQYF.

Worth noting for this clone: The junction does not match germline at one end; this may be a read error. This chain links TRBV2 with TRBJ2-3, with D hard to call. The CDR3 totals 15 residues. From germline, CDR1 is SNHLY and CDR2 FYNNEI. Here the CDR3 reads CASSLGGQSTDTQSF. DNA of the CDR3: TGTGCCAGCAGTCTTGGTGGTCAGAGCACAGATACGCAGTCTTTT.

J is TRBJ1-5 and V is TRBV5-6; 9 nucleotides match TRBD1. Germline V lookup: CDR1 SGHDT, CDR2 YYEEEE. V was clipped by 2 bases and J by 7 bases; unmatched bases: 10. The CDR3 is 16 amino acids. CDR3 nucleotide sequence: TGTGCCAGCAGCTTACGCGGACAGGGGATACGGCAGCCCCAGCATTTT. Translation gives CASSLRGQGIRQPQHF.

By share, this clone counts as medium-sized. The V call is TRBV20-1, the J call TRBJ2-3; TRBD1 matches 9 bases. The CDR3 consists of 14 residues. Germline V gene data show CDR1 as DFQATT and CDR2 as SNEGSKA (reference sequence). V dropped 3 bases and J dropped 6; count of bases not matched to a gene: 7. DNA of the CDR3: TGCAGTGCTAGGTGGGGGACAGGGTTGGATACGCAGTATTTT. Protein sequence: CSARWGTGLDTQYF.

The chain uses TRBV6-1 and TRBJ2-7; 7 bases fit TRBD2. This CDR3 is built from 14 residues. Germline CDR1 is MNHNS and CDR2 is SASEGT. The J segment lost 0 bases and the V segment lost 4 bases, leaving 3 bases of the junction unmatched. CDR3 residues: CASSGRGSSYEQYF. The CDR3 DNA is TGTGCCAGCAGTGGGCGGGGGAGCTCCTACGAGCAGTACTTC.

The CDR3 spells CASSVAPGLAGYEQYF. The CDR3 DNA follows: TGTGCCAGCAGCGTAGCCCCGGGACTAGCGGGGTACGAGCAGTACTTC. J is TRBJ2-7 and V is TRBV9, with 13 bases fitting TRBD2. The CDR3 runs 16 residues. After removal of 0 bases from V and 4 bases from J, the junction contained 4 bases not matched to a gene. In germline, CDR1 is SGDLS, CDR2 YYNGEE.

This clone was found many times. The V gene is TRBV11-2, the J gene TRBJ1-2; D gene unclear. The V gene's germline CDR1 is SGHAT and CDR2 FQNNGV. Trimming cost V 5 bases and J 2 bases, with 3 bases left between them. This CDR3 spans 11 amino acids. Written as DNA, the CDR3 is TGTGCCAGCAGCGAAAACTATGGCTACACCTTC. It encodes CASSENYGYTF.

This clone was observed a few times. This rearrangement joins TRBV6-1 to TRBJ2-3; 9 bases are shared with TRBD2. CDR1 MNHNS and CDR2 SASEGT come from the germline V gene. This CDR3 has 16 amino acids. V shed 6 bases and J 4 bases; nucleotides not matched to a gene: 11. CDR3 sequence (DNA): TGTGCCAGCAGCGCCCCCCCAGCGGGGGGCCCAGATACGCAGTATTTT. This encodes CASSAPPAGGPDTQYF.

V and J are TRBV5-1 and TRBJ2-3; no clear D. This CDR3 is built from 14 residues. Trimming stripped 2 bases from V and 5 bases from J, with 12 bases between. Germline V lookup: CDR1 SGHRS, CDR2 YFSETQ. The CDR3 sequence is CASSFSDPLDTQYF. DNA for the CDR3: TGCGCCAGCAGCTTTTCGGACCCCCTAGATACGCAGTATTTT.

The chain joins TRBV20-1 to TRBJ1-5; 10 nucleotides line up with TRBD1. Germline lookup yields CDR1 DFQATT and CDR2 SNEGSKA (reference sequence). J lost 1 base, V lost 6 bases, and 12 bases had no gene match. This CDR3 region has 17 residues. The CDR3 DNA reads TGCAGTGCGCCCGGGGACAGGGGATGGGCAAGCAATCAGCCCCAGCATTTT. Its protein is CSAPGDRGWASNQPQHF.

This clone came up a few times. This may be a read error: a much more frequent sequence differs by one nucleotide. V gene TRBV6-1 combines with J gene TRBJ1-2; 7 nucleotides match TRBD1. The CDR3 sequence is 13 residues long. Germline V gene data show CDR1 as MNHNS and CDR2 as SASEGT. The CDR3 region has the DNA TGTGCCAGCACGGACAGGAGGGACTACGGCTACACCTTC. Translated, it gives CASTDRRDYGYTF.

There are many counts of this clone. The chain uses TRBV3-1 and TRBJ1-2, with TRBD1 matching 9 bases. Per germline, CDR1 LGHDT and CDR2 YNNKEL (reference sequence). Trimming cost V 3 bases and J 7 bases; bases outside gene matches: 12. The CDR3 is made up of 16 amino acids. The CDR3 sequence is CASSHLNRDRVSGYTF. CDR3 DNA sequence: TGTGCCAGCAGCCACCTCAACCGGGACAGGGTTTCTGGCTACACCTTC. Full variable domain (remainder filled in from reference TRBV3-1 and TRBJ1-2): DTAVSQTPKYLVTQMGNDKSIKCEQNLGHDTMYWYKQDSKKFLKIMFSYNNKELIINETVPNRFSPKSPDKAHLNLHINSLELGDSAVYFCASSHLNRDRVSGYTFGSGTRLTVV.

There are many counts of this clone. The chain uses TRBV4-3 and TRBJ1-2; D is ambiguous. This CDR3 region has 14 residues. The V gene lost 2 bases and the J gene lost 4 bases, with 11 bases spanning the gap. Germline V gene sequence: CDR1 LGHNA, CDR2 YSLEER. The CDR3 protein is CASSQSHSFYGYTF. The CDR3 DNA reads as TGCGCCAGCAGCCAATCCCACAGCTTCTATGGCTACACCTTC.

This clone is labeled as large (0.1 to 1%). The chain links TRBV28 to TRBJ1-2; D is perhaps TRBD1 (5 bases). V lost 3 bases to trimming and J lost 4 bases, with 18 bases between them. The CDR3 is made up of 16 amino acids. Germline CDR1 MDHEN, CDR2 SYDVKM. DNA for the CDR3: TGTGCCAGCAGTTTGGGACCTGTGGGGGGAACCTATGGCTACACCTTC. Its translation: CASSLGPVGGTYGYTF.

A note on this clone: This clone may be a read error of a much larger clone one base away. The rearrangement joins TRBV6-5 to TRBJ2-3; the D gene is possibly TRBD2 (6 bases). Germline values: CDR1 MNHEY, CDR2 SVGAGI. Trimming shortened V by 3 bases and J by 4 bases, and 20 bases separated the two germline ends. The CDR3 runs 17 residues. CDR3 bases: TGTGCCAGCAGTTATTCTGGCGTTCGGGGAGGCCCAGATACGCAGTATTTT. The encoded protein is CASSYSGVRGGPDTQYF.

This clone qualifies as large (0.1 to 1%). CDR3 nucleotide sequence: TGTGCCAGCAGTGACTCAGACGGTGGCGGGCAGTACTTC. It is translated as CASSDSDGGGQYF. The gene calls are TRBV2 and TRBJ2-7; no firm D call. Per the germline V gene, CDR1 is SNHLY and CDR2 is FYNNEI. This CDR3 has 13 amino acids. V was pared by 3 bases and J by 9 bases, with 15 bases between.

This clone was detected ten times or more. This specimen includes other DNA sequences encoding the same CDR3. The chain joins TRBV28 to TRBJ2-3; TRBD2 aligns across 14 bases. Losses at the gene ends were 4 bases for V and 3 bases for J; bases not matched to a gene: 9. CDR1 and CDR2 from the germline V gene are MDHEN and SYDVKM. The length of the CDR3 is 18 residues. The CDR3 loop reads CASSSSGTSGGRTDTQYF. Written as DNA, the CDR3 is TGTGCCAGCAGTTCGTCCGGGACTAGCGGGGGTAGGACAGATACGCAGTATTTT.

Many counts were recorded for this clone. The sample holds other DNA sequences that translate to the same CDR3. The gene calls are TRBV6-2 or TRBV6-3 and TRBJ2-1; D possibly corresponds to TRBD1 (6 bases). Germline CDR1 is MNHEY and CDR2 is SVGEGT. The CDR3 has 11 residues. Trimming took off 8 bases at V and 6 bases at J, with 8 bases between the two ends. The CDR3: CASQGSNEQFF. The CDR3 nucleotides are TGTGCCAGCCAGGGGAGCAATGAGCAGTTCTTC.

The V gene is TRBV20-1, the J gene TRBJ2-1, with TRBD2 identical over 11 bases. Germline loops: CDR1 DFQATT, CDR2 SNEGSKA (reference sequence). CDR3 size: 15 residues. Unmatched junction bases numbered 8, after V lost 5 bases and J lost 5 bases. The DNA for the CDR3 is TGCAGTGCTCCCCGATTGGGACTAGCGGACAATGAGCAGTTCTTC. This encodes CSAPRLGLADNEQFF.

This clone has just a few counts. This chain links TRBV24-1 with TRBJ2-2; D is undetermined. In germline, CDR1 is KGHDR, CDR2 SFDVKD. The CDR3 length is 15 residues. Trimming pared 10 bases from V and 2 bases from J, leaving 16 bases between. As DNA, the CDR3 is TGTGCCACAAATGATAGTGTCACAAACACCGGGGAGCTGTTTTTT. It yields the protein CATNDSVTNTGELFF.

With respect to this clone: Other DNA sequences in this specimen translate into the identical CDR3. The chain recombines TRBV2 with TRBJ2-5; 7 nucleotides align to TRBD2. Trimming cost V 6 bases and J 8 bases; bases outside gene matches: 15. Germline V CDR1 and CDR2: SNHLY, FYNNEI. The CDR3 is 15 amino acids. CDR3: CASSLQRGSQGTQYF. The CDR3 DNA follows: TGTGCCAGCAGCCTCCAGCGGGGATCCCAAGGCACCCAGTACTTC.

This clone showed up many times. The DNA of the CDR3 is TGTGCCAGCAGCCTTAACCCTAATTCACCCCTCCACTTT. This translates into CASSLNPNSPLHF. V gene TRBV7-6 combines with J gene TRBJ1-6; no reliable D call. Germline-derived CDR1 and CDR2 are SGHVS and FNYEAQ. V shed 5 bases and J shed 6 bases, with 8 bases lying between them. The CDR3 has 13 residues.

Worth noting for this clone: A read error is likely, as this CDR3 ends without the conserved phenylalanine or tryptophan. This chain joins TRBV6-1 and TRBJ2-3, with 7 nucleotides matching TRBD1. This CDR3 spans 13 amino acids. Germline loops: CDR1 MNHNS, CDR2 SASEGT. The CDR3 region is CVSLGDRGDTQYY. The CDR3 DNA is TGTGTCAGCCTCGGGGACAGAGGAGATACGCAGTATTAT.